A single sample is the source of the 27 T cell receptor beta chains below, sequenced in a study of cytomegalovirus exposure and HLA in healthy donors. TCRdb's copy holds only in-frame clones and misses some; the assay was immunoSEQ multiplex PCR. The sample lists around 220,000 clones, roughly 84% occurring once. Specimen: PBMCs. Every receptor here comes from a woman aged 25 to 39 in good health and CMV-seropositive.

In its sample, this clone was seen many times. The DNA for the CDR3 is TGTGCCAGCAGCACGACAGGACCCACTGCTAACTATGGCTACACCTTC. Its protein product is CASSTTGPTANYGYTF. The V call is TRBV7-9, the J call TRBJ1-2, with D perhaps TRBD1 (6 bases). CDR1 SEHNR and CDR2 FQNEAQ come from the germline V gene (reference sequence). This CDR3 is built from 16 residues. V was pared by 5 bases and J by 0 bases, with 16 bases between.

This chain joins TRBV7-8 and TRBJ2-7; 7 bases agree with TRBD2. Germline CDR1 is SGHVS and CDR2 is FQNEAQ. The V gene end was trimmed by 3 bases and the J gene end by 6 bases; junction bases not matched to a gene: 5. This CDR3 is 13 amino acids long. CDR3 amino acids: CASSFKTSSEQYF. CDR3 DNA: TGTGCCAGCAGCTTTAAGACTAGCTCCGAGCAGTACTTC.

This sequence joins TRBV6-1 and TRBJ2-3; weak D call: TRBD1 (5 bases). CDR3 length: 13 amino acids. Germline CDR1 MNHNS, CDR2 SASEGT. Trimming pared 1 base from V and 13 bases from J, leaving 15 bases between. This chain's CDR3 is CASSEGSVGPEYF. CDR3 DNA: TGTGCCAGCAGTGAAGGTTCGGTGGGGCCCGAGTATTTT.

In the case of this clone: The sample has other DNA sequences that encode this CDR3 too. This rearrangement joins TRBV25-1 to TRBJ1-1; D remains ambiguous. Germline V gene sequence: CDR1 MGHDK, CDR2 SYGVNS. Trimming removed 4 bases at V and 2 bases at J, with 8 bases between. The CDR3 runs to 13 residues. CDR3 loop: CASSVGRNTEAFF. The CDR3 DNA sequence: TGTGCCAGCAGTGTTGGCAGAAACACTGAAGCTTTCTTT.

J is TRBJ2-7 and V is TRBV30; D may be TRBD2 (5 bases). The CDR3 has 12 residues. Germline assignment: CDR1 GTSNPN and CDR2 SVGIG (reference sequence). V lost 2 bases and J lost 5, with 10 bases in between. DNA for the CDR3: TGTGCCTGGAGTATCTTCGGGGACGAGCAGTACTTC. This encodes CAWSIFGDEQYF.

The chain uses TRBV5-1 and TRBJ1-1, with 9 bases identical to TRBD1. Germline values: CDR1 SGHRS, CDR2 YFSETQ. The CDR3 has 14 amino acids. V shed 1 base and J 6 bases; nucleotides not matched to a gene: 4. The CDR3 region has the DNA TGCGCCAGCAGCTTGAGAGGGGACAGGGCTGAAGCTTTCTTT. Its protein product is CASSLRGDRAEAFF. The full variable domain, rest sourced from reference TRBV5-1 and TRBJ1-1, is KAGVTQTPRYLIKTRGQQVTLSCSPISGHRSVSWYQQTPGQGLQFLFEYFSETQRNKGNFPGRFSGRQFSNSRSEMNVSTLELGDSALYLCASSLRGDRAEAFFGQGTRLTVV.

The chain couples TRBV28 to TRBJ2-2; TRBD1 is a possible D gene (6 bases). This CDR3 spans 15 amino acids. Per germline, CDR1 MDHEN and CDR2 SYDVKM. Trimming took 1 base from V and 1 from J, leaving 7 bases between them. This CDR3 is CASSLYRENTGELFF. The CDR3 nucleotides are TGTGCCAGCAGTTTATACAGGGAGAACACCGGGGAGCTGTTTTTT.

The chain recombines TRBV4-1 with TRBJ2-7; D remains unclear. V gave up 2 bases and J gave up 2 bases, with 10 bases separating them. This CDR3 contains 14 residues. Germline CDR1 MGHRA, CDR2 YSYEKL. The CDR3 reads CASSQTGTAYEQYF. DNA of the CDR3: TGCGCCAGCAGCCAAACCGGCACAGCCTACGAGCAGTACTTC.

The rearrangement joins TRBV5-1 to TRBJ2-3; D possibly matches TRBD1 or TRBD2 (5 bases each). The CDR3 is 14 amino acids. V shed 10 bases and J shed 0 bases, with 15 bases lying between them. Germline V CDR1 and CDR2: SGHRS, YFSETQ. The CDR3 region has the DNA TGCGCCTGCTCGGGGCAGATTAGCACAGATACGCAGTATTTT. It is translated as CACSGQISTDTQYF.

V gene TRBV5-1 combines with J gene TRBJ1-1, with D maybe TRBD1 (6 bases). Germline CDR1 SGHRS, CDR2 YFSETQ. Trimming left V 3 bases short and J 1 base short, with 13 bases between. The CDR3 sequence is 15 residues long. The CDR3 protein is CASSYFQGRNTEAFF. CDR3 in DNA: TGCGCCAGCAGCTACTTTCAGGGGAGGAACACTGAAGCTTTCTTT.

The chain is built from TRBV28 and TRBJ2-7; 10 nucleotides match TRBD2. CDR1 MDHEN and CDR2 SYDVKM come from the germline V gene. The CDR3 runs to 12 residues. Trimming cost V 7 bases and J 4 bases; bases outside gene matches: 1. The CDR3 here is CASTSGSYEQYF. CDR3 nucleotides: TGTGCCAGCACTAGCGGGAGTTACGAGCAGTACTTC.

The chain has TRBV6-5 and TRBJ2-3, with 8 bases lining up with TRBD2. This CDR3 comprises 14 residues. Per the germline V gene, CDR1 is MNHEY and CDR2 is SVGAGI. Losses at the gene ends were 5 bases for V and 10 bases for J; bases not matched to a gene: 11. This CDR3 reads CASSPREGRTAQYF. CDR3 in DNA: TGTGCCAGCAGTCCCCGGGAGGGGAGGACGGCGCAGTATTTT.

The chain has TRBV18 and TRBJ2-3; D not certain. The CDR3 has 15 amino acids. CDR1 and CDR2 from the germline V gene are KGHSH and LQKENI. The V and J ends lost 0 bases and 1 base respectively, with 8 bases between them. The CDR3 coding sequence is TGTGCCAGCTCACCACCATCAATAGGCACAGATACGCAGTATTTT. It yields the protein CASSPPSIGTDTQYF.

J is TRBJ2-5 and V is TRBV19; D ambiguous. V was trimmed by 1 base and J by 2 bases, leaving 5 bases between them. Germline V gene data show CDR1 as LNHDA and CDR2 as SQIVND (reference sequence). This CDR3 has 13 amino acids. CDR3 nucleotides: TGTGCCAGTAGTATAGCCAGGCAAGAGACCCAGTACTTC. It encodes CASSIARQETQYF. The variable domain in full, with the rest retrieved from reference TRBV19 and TRBJ2-5, is DGGITQSPKYLFRKEGQNVTLSCEQNLNHDAMYWYRQDPGQGLRLIYYSQIVNDFQKGDIAEGYSVSREKKESFPLTVTSAQKNPTAFYLCASSIARQETQYFGPGTRLLVL.

The chain has TRBV30 and TRBJ1-4, with D maybe TRBD1 (6 bases). The CDR3 is 13 amino acids. Germline loops: CDR1 GTSNPN, CDR2 SVGIG (reference sequence). V dropped 5 bases and J dropped 4 bases, with 11 bases sitting between them. CDR3 sequence reads: CAWSRQVNEKLFF. CDR3 sequence (DNA): TGTGCCTGGTCTAGACAGGTTAATGAAAAACTGTTTTTT. Variable domain in full (rest from reference TRBV30 and TRBJ1-4): SQTIHQWPATLVQPVGSPLSLECTVEGTSNPNLYWYRQAAGRGLQLLFYSVGIGQISSEVPQNLSASRPQDRQFILSSKKLLLSDSGFYLCAWSRQVNEKLFFGSGTQLSVL.

This clone came up once. V and J are TRBV15 and TRBJ1-5, with no clear D. This CDR3 is 12 amino acids long. V lost 0 bases, J lost 7 bases, and 4 bases lay in between. Germline CDR1 and CDR2: LNHNV and YYDKDF (reference sequence). DNA of the CDR3: TGTGCCACCAGCAGAGATGACCAGCCCCAGCATTTT. Its translation: CATSRDDQPQHF.

The chain joins TRBV30 to TRBJ1-4; possibly TRBD1 for D (5 bases). CDR1 is GTSNPN, CDR2 SVGIG, per germline (reference sequence). There are 16 residues in the CDR3. With 5 bases removed from V and 7 bases from J, the gap between germline ends came to 23 bases. DNA of the CDR3: TGTGCCTGGGGGCCGGGACTTTTGAAGGGGAGTGAAAAACTGTTTTTT. Its translation is CAWGPGLLKGSEKLFF.

CDR3 protein: CASSGRDRKNIQYF. The CDR3 DNA sequence: TGTGCCAGCAGTGGGCGGGACAGGAAAAACATTCAGTACTTC. This sequence joins TRBV25-1 and TRBJ2-4, with 8 bases that match TRBD1. With V trimmed by 4 bases and J by 4 bases, 3 bases remained unmatched. CDR1 is MGHDK, CDR2 SYGVNS, per germline. The CDR3 loop spans 14 amino acids.

This clone has just a few counts. The rearrangement uses TRBV29-1 and TRBJ1-2; tentative D call: TRBD1 (5 bases). V gave up 4 bases and J gave up 6 bases, with 12 bases separating them. This CDR3 is 12 amino acids long. Germline-derived CDR1 and CDR2 are SQVTM and ANQGSEA. The CDR3 region has the DNA TGCAGCGTTGCTCCTACGGGGGATGGCTACACCTTC. This gives the protein CSVAPTGDGYTF.

The chain employs TRBV4-2 and TRBJ2-7; unclear D gene. The CDR3 is 15 residues long. Per germline, CDR1 LGHNA and CDR2 YNFKEQ. The V and J ends lost 0 bases and 2 bases respectively, with 11 bases between them. The CDR3 here is CASSQEDDPTYEQYF. CDR3 sequence (DNA): TGTGCCAGCAGCCAAGAGGACGATCCTACCTACGAGCAGTACTTC.

This chain joins TRBV7-2 and TRBJ2-1; D is unresolved. Germline V gene sequence: CDR1 SGHTA, CDR2 FQGNSA. The CDR3 spans 14 residues. V was shortened by 1 base and J by 8 bases, with 12 bases between the two germline ends. In DNA form, the CDR3 reads TGTGCCAGCAGCTTAGGGCCAGCGACATATGAGCAGTTCTTC. Its translation is CASSLGPATYEQFF.

V is TRBV15 and J is TRBJ1-1; possibly TRBD1 for D (5 bases). The CDR3 sequence is 16 residues long. Deletions cut 0 bases from V and 1 base from J, with 12 bases between. Germline V gene data show CDR1 as LNHNV and CDR2 as YYDKDF (reference sequence). The DNA for the CDR3 is TGTGCCACCAGCAGAGACCGAGAAGGGACGAACACTGAAGCTTTCTTT. Translating it yields CATSRDREGTNTEAFF.

The chain links TRBV7-2 to TRBJ1-2; TRBD1 aligns across 8 bases. With V trimmed by 1 base and J by 10 bases, 5 bases remained unmatched. This CDR3 spans 13 amino acids. Germline V gene lookup returns CDR1 SGHTA and CDR2 FQGNSA. In DNA form, the CDR3 reads TGTGCCAGCAGCTTAGGGACAGGGCCGCACTACACCTTC. Its translation: CASSLGTGPHYTF. Variable domain in full (rest from reference TRBV7-2 and TRBJ1-2): GAGVSQSPSNKVTEKGKDVELRCDPISGHTALYWYRQSLGQGLEFLIYFQGNSAPDKSGLPSDRFSAERTGGSVSTLTIQRTQQEDSAVYLCASSLGTGPHYTFGSGTRLTVV.

This sequence joins TRBV2 and TRBJ1-5; possibly TRBD1 for D (5 bases). Germline V gives CDR1 SNHLY, CDR2 FYNNEI. This CDR3 has 15 amino acids. V lost 7 bases, J lost 5 bases, and 18 bases lay in between. CDR3 coding DNA: TGTGCCAGCAAGAGGGAGCATGGGGCCGATCAGCCCCAGCATTTT. Amino acids: CASKREHGADQPQHF.

The genes are TRBV27 and TRBJ1-1; a weak D match, TRBD1 (6 bases). The germline V gene has CDR1 MNHEY and CDR2 SMNVEV (reference sequence). The CDR3 extends over 13 amino acids. With 6 bases removed from V and 8 bases from J, the gap between germline ends came to 16 bases. CDR3: CASSLTATGEAFF. CDR3 in DNA: TGTGCCAGCAGCTTAACCGCCACAGGGGAAGCTTTCTTT.

The rearrangement joins TRBV19 to TRBJ1-2; D remains ambiguous. CDR3 length equals 13 residues. Germline loops: CDR1 LNHDA, CDR2 SQIVND (reference sequence). V gave up 1 base and J gave up 8 bases, with 11 bases separating them. The CDR3 DNA reads as TGTGCCAGTAGTATAGGCGGGCAGTCCGGCTACACCTTC. This encodes CASSIGGQSGYTF.

The chain couples TRBV19 to TRBJ2-7, with TRBD2 matching over 10 bases. The J segment lost 1 base and the V segment lost 7 bases, leaving 7 bases of the junction unmatched. Per the germline V gene, CDR1 is LNHDA and CDR2 is SQIVND (reference sequence). The CDR3 extends over 15 amino acids. CDR3: CASTPAAGGSYEQYF. CDR3 DNA sequence: TGTGCCAGTACCCCGGCAGCGGGAGGGTCCTACGAGCAGTACTTC.